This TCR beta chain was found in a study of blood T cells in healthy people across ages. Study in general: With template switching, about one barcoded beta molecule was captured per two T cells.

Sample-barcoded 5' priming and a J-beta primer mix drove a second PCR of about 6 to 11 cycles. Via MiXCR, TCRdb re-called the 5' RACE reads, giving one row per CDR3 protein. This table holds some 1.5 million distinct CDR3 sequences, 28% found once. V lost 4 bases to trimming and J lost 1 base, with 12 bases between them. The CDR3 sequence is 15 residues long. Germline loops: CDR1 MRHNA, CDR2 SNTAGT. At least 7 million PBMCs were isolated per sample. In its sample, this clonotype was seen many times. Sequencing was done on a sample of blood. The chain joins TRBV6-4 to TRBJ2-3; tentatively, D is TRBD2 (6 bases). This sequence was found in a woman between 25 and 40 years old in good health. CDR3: CASSVSGGGTDTQYF. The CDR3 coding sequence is TGTGCCAGCAGTGTATCCGGCGGGGGCACAGATACGCAGTATTTT.